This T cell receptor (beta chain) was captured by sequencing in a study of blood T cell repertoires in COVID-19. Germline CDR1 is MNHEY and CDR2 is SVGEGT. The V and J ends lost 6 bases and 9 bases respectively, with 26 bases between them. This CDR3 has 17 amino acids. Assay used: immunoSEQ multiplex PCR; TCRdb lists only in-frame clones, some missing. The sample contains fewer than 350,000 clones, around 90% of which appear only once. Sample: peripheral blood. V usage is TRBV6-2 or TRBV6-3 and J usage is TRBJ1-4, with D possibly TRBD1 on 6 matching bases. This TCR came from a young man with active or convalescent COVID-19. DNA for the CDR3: TGTGCCAGCAGCAACTTGGCGGGGGGGCTGACGGGGCAAAAACTGTTTTTT. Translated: CASSNLAGGLTGQKLFF.